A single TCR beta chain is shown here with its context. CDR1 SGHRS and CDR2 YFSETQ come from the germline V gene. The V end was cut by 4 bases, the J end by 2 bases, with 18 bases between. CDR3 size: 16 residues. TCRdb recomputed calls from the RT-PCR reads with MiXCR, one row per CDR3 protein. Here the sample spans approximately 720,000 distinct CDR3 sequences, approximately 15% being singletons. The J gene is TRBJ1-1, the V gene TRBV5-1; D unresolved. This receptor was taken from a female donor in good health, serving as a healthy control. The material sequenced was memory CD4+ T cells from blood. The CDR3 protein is CASSPIPKGPNTEAFF. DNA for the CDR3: TGCGCCAGCAGCCCTATTCCGAAAGGGCCAAACACTGAAGCTTTCTTT.